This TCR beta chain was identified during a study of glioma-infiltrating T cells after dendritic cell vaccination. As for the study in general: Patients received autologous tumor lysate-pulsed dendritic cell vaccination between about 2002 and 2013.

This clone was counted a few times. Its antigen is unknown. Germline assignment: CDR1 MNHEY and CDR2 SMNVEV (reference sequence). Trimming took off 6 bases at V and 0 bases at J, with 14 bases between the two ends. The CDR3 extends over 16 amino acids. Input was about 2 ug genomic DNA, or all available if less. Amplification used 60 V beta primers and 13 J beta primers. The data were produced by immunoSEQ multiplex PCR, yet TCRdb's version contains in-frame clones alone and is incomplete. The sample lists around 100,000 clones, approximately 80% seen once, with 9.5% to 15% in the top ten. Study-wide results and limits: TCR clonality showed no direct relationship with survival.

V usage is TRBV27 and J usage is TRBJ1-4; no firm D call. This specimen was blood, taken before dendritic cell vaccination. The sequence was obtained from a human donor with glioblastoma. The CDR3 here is CASSLLGDATNEKLFF. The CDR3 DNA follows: TGTGCCAGCAGCCTCCTCGGGGATGCAACTAATGAAAAACTGTTTTTT.